The 12 T cell receptor beta chains presented below share a single source sample, sequenced in a study of precursors of human CD4 cytotoxic T cells. The bulk UMI libraries came from four sorted CD4+ memory subsets, including IL-7R-high and IL-7R-negative TEMRA. TCRdb reprocessed the reads with MiXCR, giving one entry per CDR3 protein. The data show approximately 720 distinct CDR3 sequences, around 16% seen once. Sequencing was carried out using memory CD4+ T cells from blood (PBMCs). All receptors derive from a human donor in good health.

This clonotype has a handful of counts. The chain links TRBV12-3 or TRBV12-4 to TRBJ2-7; 9 bases are shared with TRBD1. The CDR3 is made up of 14 amino acids. V trimming: 5 bases; J trimming: 2 bases; junction bases outside the gene matches: 4. The CDR3 sequence is CASSTRDRAYEQYF. The CDR3 nucleotides read TGTGCCAGCAGTACCCGGGACAGGGCCTACGAGCAGTACTTC.

This clonotype has more than one count but fewer than ten. V and J are TRBV5-1 and TRBJ2-5; the match to TRBD2 covers 7 bases. The CDR3 runs 13 residues. Germline CDR1 SGHRS, CDR2 YFSETQ. Trimming removed 3 bases from V and 5 bases from J; junction bases left unmatched: 4. CDR3 amino acids: CASSWGGSETQYF. CDR3 nucleotide sequence: TGCGCCAGCAGCTGGGGGGGGAGTGAGACCCAGTACTTC.

In this sample, this clonotype turned up a few times. The chain employs TRBV3-1 and TRBJ2-7, with a weak D call TRBD1 (5 bases). This CDR3 is 15 amino acids long. V gave up 4 bases and J gave up 2 bases, with 15 bases separating them. The V gene's germline CDR1 is LGHDT and CDR2 YNNKEL (reference sequence). The CDR3 sequence: CASSPFQGTTYEQYF. In nucleotides, the CDR3 is TGTGCCAGCAGCCCGTTTCAGGGCACCACCTACGAGCAGTACTTC.

The sample holds a few counts of this clonotype. V usage is TRBV27 and J usage is TRBJ2-5, with D hard to call. The germline gives CDR1 MNHEY, CDR2 SMNVEV (reference sequence). The CDR3 is 13 amino acids. The V gene lost 4 bases and the J gene lost 5 bases, with 11 bases spanning the gap. The chain's CDR3 is CASSSRLGETQYF. CDR3 coding DNA: TGTGCCAGCAGTTCCCGGCTGGGGGAGACCCAGTACTTC.

This clonotype occurred a few times. The chain links TRBV12-3 or TRBV12-4 to TRBJ2-5; no clear D. Trimming pared 2 bases from V and 4 bases from J, leaving 8 bases between. CDR3 size: 13 residues. Written as DNA, the CDR3 is TGTGCCAGCAGTTTACGAAGTGGAGAGACCCAGTACTTC. Residues: CASSLRSGETQYF.

CDR3 amino acids: CASSQYLPRPDLNTEAFF. The CDR3 DNA is TGTGCCAGCAGCCAATACCTCCCCCGGCCCGACCTAAACACTGAAGCTTTCTTT. The chain joins TRBV3-1 to TRBJ1-1; D remains ambiguous. Deletions cut 2 bases from V and 2 bases from J, with 21 bases between. The CDR3 is 18 residues long. The germline V gene has CDR1 LGHDT and CDR2 YNNKEL (reference sequence).

By share, this clonotype counts as large. V is TRBV27 and J is TRBJ2-3, with 9 nucleotides matching TRBD1. The CDR3 is 15 amino acids. V lost 2 bases to trimming and J lost 5 bases; unmatched junction nucleotides: 5. Germline lookup yields CDR1 MNHEY and CDR2 SMNVEV (reference sequence). Here the CDR3 reads CASSLPGQGGDTQYF. The CDR3 DNA follows: TGTGCCAGCAGTTTACCGGGACAGGGTGGAGATACGCAGTATTTT.

A few counts support this clonotype. The V and J genes are TRBV18 and TRBJ2-1; 7 bases agree with TRBD2. Germline loops: CDR1 KGHSH, CDR2 LQKENI. V was pared by 1 base and J by 5 bases, with 14 bases of the junction left unmatched. The CDR3 totals 18 residues. DNA of the CDR3: TGTGCCAGCTCACCACGTCAATCCGGACTAGGTTTAAACAATGAGCAGTTCTTC. Translating gives CASSPRQSGLGLNNEQFF.

This clonotype was counted a few times. V is TRBV24-1 and J is TRBJ1-2; 9 bases are a match to TRBD1. The germline V gene has CDR1 KGHDR and CDR2 SFDVKD. This CDR3 is 14 amino acids long. V lost 1 base, J lost 6 bases, and 2 bases stayed unmatched. The CDR3 nucleotides read TGTGCCACCAGTGATTTTGGGACAGGGCATGGCTACACCTTC. It codes for CATSDFGTGHGYTF.

The sample holds a few counts of this clonotype. V is TRBV27 and J is TRBJ1-5, with D unclear. CDR1 and CDR2 (germline): MNHEY, SMNVEV (reference sequence). V lost 2 bases and J 0 bases, leaving 14 bases between the germline ends. The CDR3 runs 17 residues. The CDR3 DNA follows: TGTGCCAGCAGTTTAAGTCAGCAACCTTATAGCAATCAGCCCCAGCATTTT. Protein: CASSLSQQPYSNQPQHF.

The CDR3 DNA sequence: TGTGCCAGCAGCCAAGGGGAACTAGCGGGCACAGATACGCAGTATTTT. This translates into CASSQGELAGTDTQYF. V usage is TRBV4-2 and J usage is TRBJ2-3; 8 bases are shared with TRBD2. The CDR3 is 16 amino acids. The V segment lost 1 base and the J segment 1 base; nucleotides outside the gene matches: 4. In germline, CDR1 is LGHNA, CDR2 YNFKEQ.

This clonotype was counted a few times. This chain connects TRBV4-1 to TRBJ2-5; 12 nucleotides match TRBD2. Germline V gene data show CDR1 as MGHRA and CDR2 as YSYEKL. Germline trimming cut 1 base from V and 5 bases from J; bases unmatched to any gene: 2. The CDR3 length is 15 residues. The CDR3 DNA sequence: TGCGCCAGCAGCCAAGGCGGGACTAGCGGGGAGACCCAGTACTTC. This encodes CASSQGGTSGETQYF.